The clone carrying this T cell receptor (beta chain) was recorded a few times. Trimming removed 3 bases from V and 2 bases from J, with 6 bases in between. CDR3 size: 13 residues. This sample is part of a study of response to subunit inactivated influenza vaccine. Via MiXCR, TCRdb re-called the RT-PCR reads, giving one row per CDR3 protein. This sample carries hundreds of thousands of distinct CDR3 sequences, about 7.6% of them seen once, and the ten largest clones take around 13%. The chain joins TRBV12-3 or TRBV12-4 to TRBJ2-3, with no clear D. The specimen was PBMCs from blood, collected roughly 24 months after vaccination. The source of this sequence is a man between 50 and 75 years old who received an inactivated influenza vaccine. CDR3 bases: TGTGCCAGCAGTTTTTCTGACACAGATACGCAGTATTTT. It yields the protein CASSFSDTDTQYF.